This T cell receptor beta chain was retrieved from a study of cytomegalovirus exposure and HLA in healthy donors. Study at large: Assignment to the Caucasian-associated ancestry cluster applied to approximately 79% of the roughly 400 genotyped donors.

The CDR3 covers 15 residues. CDR1 is SGHNT, CDR2 YYREEE, per germline (reference sequence). Germline trimming cut 1 base from V and 3 bases from J; bases unmatched to any gene: 6. This PCR relied on a set of 60 Vbeta primers and 13 Jbeta primers. Libraries were prepared by immunoSEQ multiplex PCR; TCRdb keeps only in-frame clonotypes and omits some of them. The sample consists of about 140,000 clones, almost 85% of them appearing once. Findings and limits, study-wide: Some public TCRs appeared in many individuals, while most sequences were rare. The study put 150 to 200 TCR beta chains on its list as cytomegalovirus-associated. TCR association rates varied by HLA locus in a later analysis, with DRB1 highest and HLA-C lowest.

The sample holds a few counts of this clone. No antigen is known for it. Material: PBMCs. This chain joins TRBV5-4 and TRBJ2-7; 8 bases map to TRBD2. The receptor was isolated from a man younger than 35 in good health and CMV-seropositive. The CDR3 DNA sequence: TGTGCCAGCAGCTTGTTGCGGGAGGCCAACTACGAGCAGTACTTC. This encodes CASSLLREANYEQYF.